This T cell receptor beta chain was recorded in a study of blood T cell repertoires in COVID-19. Looking at the study overall: Samples of COVID-19 (acute and convalescent) were obtained from the United States, Italy and Spain. From T cells, B-cell-depleted T cells, or PBMCs came the material, which was cDNA or gDNA.

The CDR3 is made up of 13 amino acids. CDR1 is SNHLY and CDR2 is FYNNEI in the germline V gene. Trimming cost V 6 bases and J 5 bases; bases outside gene matches: 1. Recovered participants had two consecutive negative NP/OP PCR tests, healthcare professional clearance, or symptom resolution. Per the study methods: Reference gene primer amplification in the assay estimated nucleated cell counts. Libraries were prepared by immunoSEQ multiplex PCR; TCRdb keeps only in-frame clonotypes and omits some of them. V and J calls and clone size are copied from that table; D and trimming were computed from the DNA. The sample carries about 180,000 clones, roughly 88% recorded once.

The V gene is TRBV2, the J gene TRBJ2-5, with 12 bases matching TRBD1. Specimen: PBMCs or T cells enriched from blood (not recorded which). The receptor's source is a woman aged 30 to 39 who had recovered from COVID-19. CDR3 amino acids: CASRGQGAETQYF. DNA of the CDR3: TGTGCCAGCAGGGGACAGGGGGCTGAGACCCAGTACTTC.